This is a list of T cell receptor beta chains from one sample in a study of shared clonotypes between healthy human individuals. Repertoires were generated with immunoSEQ multiplex PCR, while TCRdb's copy carries only in-frame clones and drops some. The sample has over a million clones, 95% to 97% seen once; the top ten hold roughly 1.2%. Specimen: naive CD4+ T cells sorted from blood. The source of these receptors is a man aged 25-40 years in good health. Both conserved end residues are part of each CDR3. The order of the fields is clone size, J gene, D gene, V gene, CDR3 protein, CDR3 DNA. D genes are given only for firm matches. The size entry is marked missing in some rows and otherwise reads once, few, many or a size class.

-,TRBJ1-1,-,TRBV6-4,CASSVEGGTEAFF,TGTGCCAGCAGTGTGGAGGGGGGCACTGAAGCTTTCTTT
-,TRBJ1-4,TRBD1,TRBV18,CASSQDRTGPEKLFF,TGTGCCAGCTCCCAAGACCGGACAGGGCCTGAAAAACTGTTTTTT
-,TRBJ2-7,TRBD1,TRBV6-5,CASSSPTGGTYEQYF,TGTGCCAGCAGTTCTCCGACAGGGGGAACCTACGAGCAGTACTTC
-,TRBJ2-5,TRBD2,TRBV27,CASKRAGGETQYF,TGTGCCAGCAAGAGGGCGGGAGGTGAGACCCAGTACTTC
-,TRBJ1-2,-,TRBV11-2,CASSLPGYYGYTF,TGTGCCAGCAGCTTACCAGGGTACTATGGCTACACCTTC
-,TRBJ1-2,-,TRBV7-6,CASSWGVGYGYTF,TGTGCCAGCAGCTGGGGCGTAGGCTATGGCTACACCTTC
-,TRBJ2-2,-,TRBV28,CASTRSPLNTGELFF,TGTGCCAGCACCCGTTCCCCCCTGAACACCGGGGAGCTGTTTTTT
-,TRBJ1-2,-,TRBV27,CASSFAGRDYGYTF,TGTGCCAGCAGTTTTGCAGGGCGGGACTATGGCTACACCTTC
-,TRBJ2-2,TRBD1,TRBV5-1,CASSPFTGANTGELFF,TGCGCCAGCAGCCCTTTCACAGGGGCGAACACCGGGGAGCTGTTTTTT
-,TRBJ1-5,-,TRBV28,CASSFPGPPYQPQHF,TGTGCCAGCAGTTTCCCTGGGCCTCCATATCAGCCCCAGCATTTT
many,TRBJ1-2,TRBD1,TRBV29-1,CSVESTGGNYGYTF,TGCAGCGTTGAATCAACAGGGGGTAACTATGGCTACACCTTC
-,TRBJ2-5,TRBD2,TRBV6-5,CASSYSASGGQETQYF,TGTGCCAGCAGTTACTCGGCTAGCGGGGGCCAAGAGACCCAGTACTTC
-,TRBJ2-7,-,TRBV11-2,CASSLELVSYEQYF,TGTGCCAGCAGCTTAGAACTAGTCTCCTACGAGCAGTACTTC
-,TRBJ2-4,-,TRBV4-1,CASSQDQGPGAKNIQYF,TGCGCCAGCAGCCAAGATCAGGGCCCGGGGGCCAAAAACATTCAGTACTTC
-,TRBJ2-5,-,TRBV29-1,CSVGNVMETQYF,TGCAGCGTTGGTAATGTGATGGAGACCCAGTACTTC
-,TRBJ2-7,-,TRBV4-3,CASSQAQGYEQYF,TGCGCCAGCAGCCAAGCCCAAGGCTACGAGCAGTACTTC
-,TRBJ2-4,TRBD2,TRBV19,CASSMGLAGDIQYF,TGTGCCAGTAGTATGGGACTAGCGGGAGACATTCAGTACTTC
-,TRBJ2-3,-,TRBV6-6,CASTPPNADTQYF,TGTGCCAGCACCCCACCCAACGCAGATACGCAGTATTTT
-,TRBJ2-1,TRBD2,TRBV9,CASSFRTSGSLTGNEQFF,TGTGCCAGCAGCTTCAGGACTAGCGGGAGCCTCACGGGGAATGAGCAGTTCTTC
-,TRBJ1-2,-,TRBV19,CASSETGDYGYTF,TGTGCCAGTAGTGAGACAGGTGACTATGGCTACACCTTC
-,TRBJ2-7,-,TRBV6-1,CASSEALIGEQYF,TGTGCCAGCAGTGAAGCGCTTATTGGAGAGCAGTACTTC
-,TRBJ1-2,-,TRBV7-2,CASSLDSQGGYTF,TGTGCCAGCAGCTTGGACAGCCAGGGTGGCTACACCTTC
-,TRBJ1-1,-,TRBV29-1,CSVDYAGRNRNTEAFF,TGCAGCGTTGACTATGCAGGGAGGAACAGGAACACTGAAGCTTTCTTT
once,TRBJ2-7,-,TRBV7-2,CASSFDSSSYEQYF,TGTGCCAGCAGCTTCGACAGTAGCTCCTACGAGCAGTACTTC
-,TRBJ2-7,-,TRBV6-6,CASNLEGLGEQYF,TGTGCCAGCAACCTCGAGGGGCTCGGGGAGCAGTACTTC
few,TRBJ1-2,TRBD1,TRBV7-2,CASRRQGGYTF,TGTGCCAGCAGAAGACAGGGCGGCTACACCTTC
-,TRBJ1-3,TRBD1,TRBV27,CASSYRGAWGNTIYF,TGTGCCAGCAGCTACAGGGGAGCGTGGGGAAACACCATATATTTT
-,TRBJ2-1,-,TRBV18,CASSPGASSSYNEQFF,TGTGCCAGCTCACCAGGAGCGTCAAGCTCCTACAATGAGCAGTTCTTC
-,TRBJ2-1,TRBD2,TRBV7-3,CASSLYGTSGRSRVNEQFF,TGTGCCAGCAGCTTATATGGGACTAGCGGGAGGTCCCGTGTAAATGAGCAGTTCTTC
-,TRBJ1-1,-,TRBV5-1,CASSLGEYDTEAFF,TGCGCCAGCAGCTTAGGTGAGTACGACACTGAAGCTTTCTTT
-,TRBJ2-1,-,TRBV2,CASSGARALYNEQFF,TGTGCCAGCAGCGGAGCTAGGGCGCTTTACAATGAGCAGTTCTTC
few,TRBJ2-1,TRBD1,TRBV5-8,CASRGQGDHNEQFF,TGTGCCAGCAGGGGACAGGGGGATCACAATGAGCAGTTCTTC
-,TRBJ2-6,-,TRBV19,CASTVESLPGANVLTF,TGTGCCAGTACGGTGGAAAGCCTTCCTGGGGCCAACGTCCTGACTTTC
-,TRBJ1-1,-,TRBV5-4,CASSSPLRAEAFF,TGTGCCAGCAGCTCGCCCCTCAGGGCTGAAGCTTTCTTT
-,TRBJ2-3,-,TRBV2,CASSEALGSPWAREKETQYF,TGTGCCAGCAGTGAAGCGCTTGGCTCCCCGTGGGCCAGGGAGAAGGAAACGCAGTATTTT
-,TRBJ2-2,-,TRBV18,CASSPLSRERELFF,TGTGCCAGCTCACCTTTGTCCCGGGAGAGGGAGCTGTTTTTT
-,TRBJ2-7,-,TRBV2,CASMGVWRTYEQYF,TGTGCCAGCATGGGTGTATGGAGGACCTACGAGCAGTACTTC
-,TRBJ2-1,-,TRBV9,CASSTTGTATYNEQFF,TGTGCCAGCAGCACCACCGGGACGGCTACCTACAATGAGCAGTTCTTC
-,TRBJ2-1,-,TRBV4-3,CASSQGVGDKDNEQFF,TGCGCCAGCAGCCAAGGAGTGGGGGACAAAGACAATGAGCAGTTCTTC
-,TRBJ2-1,TRBD2,TRBV6-5,CASSGTSGRINEQFF,TGTGCCAGCAGTGGGACTAGCGGGAGAATTAATGAGCAGTTCTTC
-,TRBJ2-1,-,TRBV13,CASSLADQNEQFF,TGTGCCAGCAGCTTAGCAGACCAGAATGAGCAGTTCTTC
-,TRBJ2-1,TRBD2,TRBV18,CASSPLAAISYNEQFF,TGTGCCAGCTCACCTCTAGCGGCCATCTCCTACAATGAGCAGTTCTTC
-,TRBJ2-7,-,TRBV7-9,CASSLAFLADDYEQYF,TGTGCCAGCAGCTTAGCGTTTTTAGCGGATGACTACGAGCAGTACTTC
-,TRBJ1-3,-,TRBV7-9,CASSPPSGNTIYF,TGTGCCAGCAGCCCACCTTCTGGAAACACCATATATTTT
-,TRBJ2-7,TRBD1,TRBV15,CATSRVGTGLYEQYF,TGTGCCACCAGCAGAGTTGGGACAGGACTCTACGAGCAGTACTTC
-,TRBJ2-5,-,TRBV4-1,CASSQDPVGPQETQYF,TGCGCCAGCAGCCAGGACCCCGTAGGGCCCCAAGAGACCCAGTACTTC
-,TRBJ2-7,TRBD1,TRBV7-9,CASSPGTGAYEQYF,TGTGCCAGCAGTCCCGGGACAGGGGCTTACGAGCAGTACTTC
-,TRBJ2-2,-,TRBV9,CASSVGDTPRPGELFF,TGTGCCAGCAGCGTAGGTGACACCCCACGTCCGGGGGAGCTGTTTTTT
-,TRBJ1-5,TRBD1,TRBV18,CASSPRTGFVAQHF,TGTGCCAGCTCACCGAGGACAGGTTTTGTGGCCCAGCATTTT
-,TRBJ1-2,-,TRBV5-4,CASSQPSAGVYGYTF,TGTGCCAGCAGCCAGCCTTCGGCAGGAGTCTATGGCTACACCTTC
-,TRBJ1-1,-,TRBV4-3,CASSQDLANTEAFF,TGCGCCAGCAGCCAAGATCTGGCGAACACTGAAGCTTTCTTT
-,TRBJ2-1,-,TRBV18,CASSPSGPLGEQFF,TGTGCCAGCTCACCCTCAGGGCCCCTCGGTGAGCAGTTCTTC
-,TRBJ2-6,-,TRBV30,CAWSVPPVNVLTF,TGTGCCTGGAGTGTCCCTCCCGTAAACGTCCTGACTTTC
-,TRBJ2-1,TRBD2,TRBV5-1,CASSPLGLAGANEQFF,TGCGCCAGCAGCCCGCTGGGACTAGCGGGAGCCAATGAGCAGTTCTTC
-,TRBJ1-3,-,TRBV4-1,CASSQGSFGGNTIYF,TGCGCCAGCAGCCAGGGGAGCTTCGGCGGAAACACCATATATTTT